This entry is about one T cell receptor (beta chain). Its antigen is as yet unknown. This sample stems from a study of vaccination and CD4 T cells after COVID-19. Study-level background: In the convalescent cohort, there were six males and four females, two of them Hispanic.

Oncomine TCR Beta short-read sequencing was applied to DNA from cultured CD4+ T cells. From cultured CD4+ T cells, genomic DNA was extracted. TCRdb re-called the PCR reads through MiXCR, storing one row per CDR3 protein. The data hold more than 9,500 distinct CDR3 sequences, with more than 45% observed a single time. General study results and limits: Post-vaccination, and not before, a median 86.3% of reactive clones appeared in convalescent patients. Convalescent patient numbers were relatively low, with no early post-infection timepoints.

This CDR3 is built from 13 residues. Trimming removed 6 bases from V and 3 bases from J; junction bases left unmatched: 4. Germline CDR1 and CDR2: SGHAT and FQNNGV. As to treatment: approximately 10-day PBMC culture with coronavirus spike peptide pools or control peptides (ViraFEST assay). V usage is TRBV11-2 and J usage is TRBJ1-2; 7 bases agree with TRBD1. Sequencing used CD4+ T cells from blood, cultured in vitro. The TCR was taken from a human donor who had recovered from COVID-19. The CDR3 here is CASSFTGDYGYTF. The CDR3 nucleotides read TGTGCCAGCAGTTTCACAGGGGACTATGGCTACACCTTC. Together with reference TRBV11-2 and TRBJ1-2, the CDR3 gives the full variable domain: EAGVAQSPRYKIIEKRQSVAFWCNPISGHATLYWYQQILGQGPKLLIQFQNNGVVDDSQLPKDRFSAERLKGVDSTLKIQPAKLEDSAVYLCASSFTGDYGYTFGSGTRLTVV.